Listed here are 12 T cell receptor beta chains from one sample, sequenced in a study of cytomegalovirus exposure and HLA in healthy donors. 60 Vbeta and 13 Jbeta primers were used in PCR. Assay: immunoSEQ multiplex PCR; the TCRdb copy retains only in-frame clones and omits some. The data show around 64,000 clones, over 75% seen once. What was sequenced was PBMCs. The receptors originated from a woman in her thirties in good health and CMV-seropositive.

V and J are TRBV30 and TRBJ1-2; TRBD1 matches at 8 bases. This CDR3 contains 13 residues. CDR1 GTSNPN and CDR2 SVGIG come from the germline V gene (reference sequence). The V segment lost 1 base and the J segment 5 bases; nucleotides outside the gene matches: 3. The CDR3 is CAWSAGTGYGYTF. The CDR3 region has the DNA TGTGCCTGGAGTGCCGGGACAGGTTATGGCTACACCTTC.

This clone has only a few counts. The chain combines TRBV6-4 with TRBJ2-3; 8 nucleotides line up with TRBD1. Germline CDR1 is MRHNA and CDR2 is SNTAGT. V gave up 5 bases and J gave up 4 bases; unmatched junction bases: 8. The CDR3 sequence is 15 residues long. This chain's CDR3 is CASSHGQGGADTQYF. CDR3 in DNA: TGTGCCAGCAGTCACGGACAGGGTGGTGCAGATACGCAGTATTTT.

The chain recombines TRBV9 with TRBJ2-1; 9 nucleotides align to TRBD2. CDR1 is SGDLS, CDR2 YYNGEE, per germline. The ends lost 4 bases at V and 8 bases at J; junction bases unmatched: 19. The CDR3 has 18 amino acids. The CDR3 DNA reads TGTGCCAGCAGCCCGCCCAGGGGAAGGAGTAGCGGGAGCTATGAGCAGTTCTTC. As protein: CASSPPRGRSSGSYEQFF.

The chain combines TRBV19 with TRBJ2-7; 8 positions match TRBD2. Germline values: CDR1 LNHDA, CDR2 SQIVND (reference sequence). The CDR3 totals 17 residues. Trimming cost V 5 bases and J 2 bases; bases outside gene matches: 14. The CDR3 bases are TGTGCCAGTAGTGCCCGGGAGGGGGGCAAAGGGGCCTACGAGCAGTACTTC. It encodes CASSAREGGKGAYEQYF. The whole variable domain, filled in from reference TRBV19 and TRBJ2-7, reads DGGITQSPKYLFRKEGQNVTLSCEQNLNHDAMYWYRQDPGQGLRLIYYSQIVNDFQKGDIAEGYSVSREKKESFPLTVTSAQKNPTAFYLCASSAREGGKGAYEQYFGPGTRLTVT.

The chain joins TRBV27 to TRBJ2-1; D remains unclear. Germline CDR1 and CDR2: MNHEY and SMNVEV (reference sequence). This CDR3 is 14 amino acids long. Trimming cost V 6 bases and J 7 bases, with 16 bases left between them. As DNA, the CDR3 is TGTGCCAGCAGCCCGTCGTGGGCAGGAAATGAGCAGTTCTTC. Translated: CASSPSWAGNEQFF.

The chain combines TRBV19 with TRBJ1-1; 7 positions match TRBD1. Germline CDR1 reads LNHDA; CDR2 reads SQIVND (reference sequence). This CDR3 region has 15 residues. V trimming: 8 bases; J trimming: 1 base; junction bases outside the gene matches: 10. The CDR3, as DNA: TGTGCCAGTCACAGGGGCAGGTCGTGGAACACTGAAGCTTTCTTT. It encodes CASHRGRSWNTEAFF.

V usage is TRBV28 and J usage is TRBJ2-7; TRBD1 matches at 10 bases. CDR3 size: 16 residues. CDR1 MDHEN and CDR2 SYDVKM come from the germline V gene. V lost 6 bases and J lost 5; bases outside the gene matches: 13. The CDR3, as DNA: TGTGCCAGCAGCTTGCTGACCGGGACAGGGGTCGACGAGCAGTACTTC. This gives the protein CASSLLTGTGVDEQYF. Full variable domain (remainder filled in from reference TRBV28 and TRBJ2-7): DVKVTQSSRYLVKRTGEKVFLECVQDMDHENMFWYRQDPGLGLRLIYFSYDVKMKEKGDIPEGYSVSREKKERFSLILESASTNQTSMYLCASSLLTGTGVDEQYFGPGTRLTVT.

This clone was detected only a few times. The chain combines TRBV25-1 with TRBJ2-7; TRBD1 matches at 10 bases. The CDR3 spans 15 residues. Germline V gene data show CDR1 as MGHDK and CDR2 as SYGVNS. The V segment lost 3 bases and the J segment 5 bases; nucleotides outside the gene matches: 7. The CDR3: CASSDPGTGEDEQYF. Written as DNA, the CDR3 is TGTGCCAGCAGTGACCCCGGGACAGGGGAAGACGAGCAGTACTTC.

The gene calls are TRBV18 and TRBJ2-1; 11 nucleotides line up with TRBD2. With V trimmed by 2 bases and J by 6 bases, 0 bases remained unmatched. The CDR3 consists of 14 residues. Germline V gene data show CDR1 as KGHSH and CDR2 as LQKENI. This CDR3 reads CASSPGTSGNEQFF. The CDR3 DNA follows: TGTGCCAGCTCACCAGGGACTAGCGGCAATGAGCAGTTCTTC.

As DNA, the CDR3 is TGTGCCAGTACCCCAATACAGGGGGGCAATCAGCCCCAGCATTTT. This translates into CASTPIQGGNQPQHF. The chain couples TRBV19 to TRBJ1-5, with 8 bases lining up with TRBD1. With 7 bases clipped from V and 2 bases from J, the junction kept 7 bases outside the gene matches. This CDR3 has 15 amino acids. Germline values: CDR1 LNHDA, CDR2 SQIVND (reference sequence).

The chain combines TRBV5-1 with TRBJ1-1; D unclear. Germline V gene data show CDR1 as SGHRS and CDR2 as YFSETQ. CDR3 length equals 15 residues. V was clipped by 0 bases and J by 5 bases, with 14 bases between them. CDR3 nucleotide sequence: TGCGCCAGCAGCTTGGGGCGGGTCCCGGGAACTGAAGCTTTCTTT. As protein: CASSLGRVPGTEAFF. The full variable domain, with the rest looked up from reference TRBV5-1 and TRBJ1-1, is KAGVTQTPRYLIKTRGQQVTLSCSPISGHRSVSWYQQTPGQGLQFLFEYFSETQRNKGNFPGRFSGRQFSNSRSEMNVSTLELGDSALYLCASSLGRVPGTEAFFGQGTRLTVV.

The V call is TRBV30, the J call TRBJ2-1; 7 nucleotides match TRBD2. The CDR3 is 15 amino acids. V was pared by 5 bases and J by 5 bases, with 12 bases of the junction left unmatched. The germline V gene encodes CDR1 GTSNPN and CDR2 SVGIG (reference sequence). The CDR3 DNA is TGTGCCTGGGACCCCTGGGAAGCGGGGAACAATGAGCAGTTCTTC. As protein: CAWDPWEAGNNEQFF.